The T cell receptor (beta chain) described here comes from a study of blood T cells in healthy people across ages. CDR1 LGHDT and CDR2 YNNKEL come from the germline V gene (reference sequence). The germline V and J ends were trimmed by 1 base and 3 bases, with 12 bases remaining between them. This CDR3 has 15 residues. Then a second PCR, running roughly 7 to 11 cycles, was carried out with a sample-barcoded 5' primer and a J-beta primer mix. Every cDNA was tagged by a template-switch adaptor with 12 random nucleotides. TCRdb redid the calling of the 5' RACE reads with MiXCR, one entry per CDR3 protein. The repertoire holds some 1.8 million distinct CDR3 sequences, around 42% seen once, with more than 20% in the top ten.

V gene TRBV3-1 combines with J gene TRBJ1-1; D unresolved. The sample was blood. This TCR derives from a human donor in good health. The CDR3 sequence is CASSQVSGSYTEAFF. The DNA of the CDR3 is TGTGCCAGCAGCCAAGTCTCGGGCTCGTACACTGAAGCTTTCTTT.